This T cell receptor beta chain was obtained from a study of T cells in Graves' hyperthyroidism and ophthalmopathy. Whole-study findings and limits: Progression to ophthalmopathy was predicted a median of approximately 6.4 months early.

Newly diagnosed hyperthyroidism patients aged 18 to 65 years had disease lasting under 2 months. Germline V CDR1 and CDR2: SNHLY, FYNNEI. The CDR3 loop spans 16 amino acids. V shed 7 bases and J shed 7 bases, with 20 bases lying between them. About this clonotype: The antigen is undetermined.

RNA transcripts gave rise to amplified TCR beta CDR3 regions. First-round RT-PCR with HTBI primers amplified the TCR CDR3 region. TCRdb ran MiXCR on the multiplex PCR reads and lists one entry per CDR3 protein. Of over 700,000 distinct CDR3 sequences in the sample, over 35% were seen once. This clonotype was sampled from a man aged 18 to 35 with Graves' hyperthyroidism. The sample was blood. This sequence joins TRBV2 and TRBJ1-6; tentative D call: TRBD1 (6 bases). The CDR3 loop is CASIKGHREENSPLHF. The CDR3 nucleotides are TGTGCCAGCATTAAGGGCCACAGGGAGGAAAATTCACCCCTCCACTTT.